These 10 T cell receptor beta chains share one sample of origin, sequenced in a study of blood T cell repertoires in COVID-19. This table comes from immunoSEQ multiplex PCR, and its TCRdb copy is limited to in-frame clones, with some not included. The sample includes under 250,000 clones, around nine tenths seen only once; the top ten take over 15%. Input material: peripheral blood. The receptor set was obtained from a man in his fifties or sixties with COVID-19, enrolled during active disease.

The CDR3 DNA reads as TGTGCCAGCAGCTTATACAGGGCGGAAGAGACCCAGTACTTC. Translating it yields CASSLYRAEETQYF. The rearrangement links TRBV7-2 to TRBJ2-5; a weak D match, TRBD1 (6 bases). In germline, CDR1 is SGHTA, CDR2 FQGNSA. The CDR3 extends over 14 amino acids. Trimming removed 2 bases from V and 3 bases from J, with 10 bases in between.

This chain uses TRBV27 with TRBJ2-5, with no clear D. The CDR3 loop spans 13 amino acids. Germline V gives CDR1 MNHEY, CDR2 SMNVEV (reference sequence). Trimming removed 8 bases from V and 7 bases from J, with 17 bases in between. CDR3 in DNA: TGTGCCAGCGGCCAAGCACCTAGTGGGACCCAGTACTTC. Its translation: CASGQAPSGTQYF.

This chain joins TRBV18 and TRBJ1-4; 8 positions match TRBD1. The V gene end was trimmed by 5 bases and the J gene end by 7 bases; junction bases not matched to a gene: 3. This CDR3 comprises 13 residues. CDR1 and CDR2 from the germline V gene are KGHSH and LQKENI. CDR3 residues: CASSSDRAEKLFF. The CDR3 DNA follows: TGTGCCAGCTCATCGGACAGGGCTGAAAAACTGTTTTTT.

Only one count was recorded for this clone. The genes are TRBV6-6 and TRBJ2-7, with 8 nucleotides matching TRBD1. CDR1 is MNHNY, CDR2 SVGAGI, per germline (reference sequence). With V trimmed by 6 bases and J by 5 bases, 6 bases remained unmatched. This CDR3 spans 13 amino acids. Here the CDR3 DNA reads TGTGCCAGCAGAACCGGGACAGGTGACGAGCAGTACTTC. Its protein product is CASRTGTGDEQYF.

This rearrangement joins TRBV19 to TRBJ2-1; a possible D gene is TRBD2 (6 bases). V was cut by 0 bases and J by 10 bases, with 16 bases left in between. The CDR3 is 15 residues long. Germline V gene lookup returns CDR1 LNHDA and CDR2 SQIVND (reference sequence). The CDR3 sequence: CASSIDGGPGGEQFF. The CDR3 DNA reads as TGTGCCAGTAGTATAGATGGCGGCCCTGGGGGGGAGCAGTTCTTC.

The genes are TRBV9 and TRBJ1-6; 7 bases fit TRBD1. This CDR3 is 14 amino acids long. The germline CDR1 and CDR2 sequences are SGDLS and YYNGEE. Unmatched junction bases numbered 4, after V lost 2 bases and J lost 8 bases. The CDR3: CASSVGTADSPLHF. The CDR3 nucleotides are TGTGCCAGCAGCGTGGGGACAGCTGATTCACCCCTCCACTTT.

This chain joins TRBV28 and TRBJ1-2; D perhaps matches TRBD1 (6 bases). The length of the CDR3 is 15 residues. V was shortened by 6 bases and J by 3 bases, with 17 bases between the two germline ends. Germline assignment: CDR1 MDHEN and CDR2 SYDVKM. The CDR3 loop is CASSRGGAEDYGYTF. For the CDR3, the DNA is TGTGCCAGCAGCCGTGGGGGGGCGGAAGACTATGGCTACACCTTC.

This clone was seen many times. The J gene is TRBJ2-5, the V gene TRBV19; D might be TRBD2 (6 bases). Per germline, CDR1 LNHDA and CDR2 SQIVND (reference sequence). V dropped 3 bases and J dropped 5 bases, with 13 bases sitting between them. The CDR3 sequence is 14 residues long. CDR3: CASSIEGRGETQYF. The CDR3 nucleotides read TGTGCCAGTAGTATTGAGGGACGGGGGGAGACCCAGTACTTC.

The DNA of the CDR3 is TGCGCCAGCAGCCAAGACGTCATCCGTAGACAAAAGGATAATGAAAAACTGTTTTTT. Amino acids: CASSQDVIRRQKDNEKLFF. This sequence joins TRBV4-3 and TRBJ1-4, with D unclear. Between the trimmed V and J ends, which lost 0 bases and 4 bases, there was a span of 21 bases. Per the germline V gene, CDR1 is LGHNA and CDR2 is YSLEER. The CDR3 is 19 residues long.

This rearrangement joins TRBV5-6 to TRBJ2-1; possible D gene TRBD2, 6 bases. The CDR3 sequence is 15 residues long. Trimming removed 0 bases at V and 10 bases at J, with 17 bases between. Germline-derived CDR1 and CDR2 are SGHDT and YYEEEE. CDR3 amino acids: CASSLDVRGGAEQFF. The CDR3 coding sequence is TGTGCCAGCAGCTTGGATGTGCGGGGAGGTGCCGAGCAGTTCTTC.